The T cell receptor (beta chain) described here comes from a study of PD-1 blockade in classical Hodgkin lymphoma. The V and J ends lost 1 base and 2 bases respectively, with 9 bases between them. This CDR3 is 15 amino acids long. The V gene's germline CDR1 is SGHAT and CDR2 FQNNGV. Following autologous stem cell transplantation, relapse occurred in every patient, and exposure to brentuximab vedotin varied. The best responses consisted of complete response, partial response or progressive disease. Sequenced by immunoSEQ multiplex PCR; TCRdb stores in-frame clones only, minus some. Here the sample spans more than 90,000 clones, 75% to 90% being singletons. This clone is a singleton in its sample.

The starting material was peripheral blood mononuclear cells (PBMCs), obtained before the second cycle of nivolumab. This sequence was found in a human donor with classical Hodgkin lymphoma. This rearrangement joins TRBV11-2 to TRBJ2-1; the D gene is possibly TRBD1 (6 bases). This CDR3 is CASSLARGPYNEQFF. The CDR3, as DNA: TGTGCCAGCAGCTTAGCCAGGGGACCCTACAATGAGCAGTTCTTC. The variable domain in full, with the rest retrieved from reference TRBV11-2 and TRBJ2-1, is EAGVAQSPRYKIIEKRQSVAFWCNPISGHATLYWYQQILGQGPKLLIQFQNNGVVDDSQLPKDRFSAERLKGVDSTLKIQPAKLEDSAVYLCASSLARGPYNEQFFGPGTRLTVL.